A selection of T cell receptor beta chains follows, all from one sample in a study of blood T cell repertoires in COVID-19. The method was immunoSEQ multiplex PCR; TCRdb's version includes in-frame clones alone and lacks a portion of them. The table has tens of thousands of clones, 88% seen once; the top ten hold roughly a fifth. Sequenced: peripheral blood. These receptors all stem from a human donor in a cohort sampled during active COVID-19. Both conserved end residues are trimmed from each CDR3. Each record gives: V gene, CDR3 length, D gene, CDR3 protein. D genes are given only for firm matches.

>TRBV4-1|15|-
ASNQVAGSYMSNEQF
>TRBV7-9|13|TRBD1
ASRPPGTGFSEQY
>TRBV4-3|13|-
ASSQGGGADTEAF
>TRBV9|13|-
ASSSQGPLNTEAF
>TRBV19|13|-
ASSINRDSGNTIY
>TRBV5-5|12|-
ASKIGGRTDTQY
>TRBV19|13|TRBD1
ASSFGGTGEYEQY
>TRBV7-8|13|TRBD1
ASSVRQGALYEQY
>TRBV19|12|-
ASSPRDGQETQY
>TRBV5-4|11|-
ASSLNGGETQY
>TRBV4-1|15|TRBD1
ASRLSGTGVENYGYT
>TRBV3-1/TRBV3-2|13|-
ASSQGGGRNQPQH
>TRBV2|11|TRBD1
ASRTGSLYGYT
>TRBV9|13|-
ASSVDLGYSYEQY
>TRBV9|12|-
ASSVVADTDTQY
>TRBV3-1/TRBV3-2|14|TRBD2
ASSFSGRTNTGELF
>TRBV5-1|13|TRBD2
ASSLSGENTGELF
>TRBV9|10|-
ASSADSGEAF
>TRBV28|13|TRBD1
ASRFTGVGNQPQH